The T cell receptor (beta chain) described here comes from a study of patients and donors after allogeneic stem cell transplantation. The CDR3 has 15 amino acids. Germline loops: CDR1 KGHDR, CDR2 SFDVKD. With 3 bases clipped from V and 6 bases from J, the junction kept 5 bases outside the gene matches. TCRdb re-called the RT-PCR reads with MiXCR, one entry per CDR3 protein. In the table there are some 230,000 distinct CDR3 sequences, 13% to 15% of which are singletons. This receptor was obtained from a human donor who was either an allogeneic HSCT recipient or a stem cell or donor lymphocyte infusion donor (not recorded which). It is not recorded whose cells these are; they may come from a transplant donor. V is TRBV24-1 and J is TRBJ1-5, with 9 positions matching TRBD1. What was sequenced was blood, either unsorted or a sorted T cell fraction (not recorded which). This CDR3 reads CATSDPGTGSQPQHF. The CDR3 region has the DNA TGTGCCACCAGTGATCCCGGGACAGGGAGTCAGCCCCAGCATTTT.